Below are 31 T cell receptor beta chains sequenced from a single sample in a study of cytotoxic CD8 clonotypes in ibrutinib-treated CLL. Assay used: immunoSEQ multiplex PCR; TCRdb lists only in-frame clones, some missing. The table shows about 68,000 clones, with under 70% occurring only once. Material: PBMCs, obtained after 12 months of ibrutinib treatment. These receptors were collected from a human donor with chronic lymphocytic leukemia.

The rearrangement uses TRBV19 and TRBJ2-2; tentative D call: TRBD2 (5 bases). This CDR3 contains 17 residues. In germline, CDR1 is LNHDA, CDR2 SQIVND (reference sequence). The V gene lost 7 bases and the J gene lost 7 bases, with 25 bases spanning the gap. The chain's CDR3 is CASKYRTEVVTGGELFF. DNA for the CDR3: TGTGCCAGTAAATACCGGACGGAGGTGGTTACCGGCGGGGAGCTGTTTTTT.

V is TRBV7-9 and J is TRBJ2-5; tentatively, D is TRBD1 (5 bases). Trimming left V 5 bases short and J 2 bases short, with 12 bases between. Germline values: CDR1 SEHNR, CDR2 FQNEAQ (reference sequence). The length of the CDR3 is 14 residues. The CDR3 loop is CASSRDSDQETQYF. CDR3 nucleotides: TGTGCCAGCAGCCGAGACAGTGATCAAGAGACCCAGTACTTC. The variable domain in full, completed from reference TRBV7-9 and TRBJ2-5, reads DTGVSQNPRHKITKRGQNVTFRCDPISEHNRLYWYRQTLGQGPEFLTYFQNEAQLEKSRLLSDRFSAERPKGSFSTLEIQRTEQGDSAMYLCASSRDSDQETQYFGPGTRLLVL.

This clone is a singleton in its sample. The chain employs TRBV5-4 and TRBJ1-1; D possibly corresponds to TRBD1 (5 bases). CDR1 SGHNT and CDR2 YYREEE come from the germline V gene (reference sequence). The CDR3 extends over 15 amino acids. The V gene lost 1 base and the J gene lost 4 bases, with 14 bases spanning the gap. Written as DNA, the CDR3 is TGTGCCAGCAGCTTGCCTAACCGGGGCGGCACTGAAGCTTTCTTT. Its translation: CASSLPNRGGTEAFF. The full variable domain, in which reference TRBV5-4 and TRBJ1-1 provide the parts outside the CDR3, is ETGVTQSPTHLIKTRGQQVTLRCSSQSGHNTVSWYQQALGQGPQFIFQYYREEENGRGNFPPRFSGLQFPNYSSELNVNALELDDSALYLCASSLPNRGGTEAFFGQGTRLTVV.

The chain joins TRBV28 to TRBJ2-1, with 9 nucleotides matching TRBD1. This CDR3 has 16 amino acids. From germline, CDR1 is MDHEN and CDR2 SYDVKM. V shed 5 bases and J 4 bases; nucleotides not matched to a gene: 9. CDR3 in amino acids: CASSPLGTGIYNEQFF. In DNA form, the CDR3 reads TGTGCCAGCAGTCCCCTCGGGACAGGGATATACAATGAGCAGTTCTTC.

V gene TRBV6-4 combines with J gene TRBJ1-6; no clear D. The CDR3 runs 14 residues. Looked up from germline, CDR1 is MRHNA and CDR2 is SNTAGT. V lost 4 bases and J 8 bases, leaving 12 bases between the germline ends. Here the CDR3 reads CASSGTLGDSPLHF. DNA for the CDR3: TGTGCCAGCAGTGGTACCCTCGGGGATTCACCCCTCCACTTT.

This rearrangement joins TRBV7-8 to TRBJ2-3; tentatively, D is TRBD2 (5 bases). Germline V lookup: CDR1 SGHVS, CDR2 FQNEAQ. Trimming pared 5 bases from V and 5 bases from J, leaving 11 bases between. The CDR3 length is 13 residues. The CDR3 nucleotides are TGTGCCAGCAGCACACTAGGGCGAGATACGCAGTATTTT. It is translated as CASSTLGRDTQYF.

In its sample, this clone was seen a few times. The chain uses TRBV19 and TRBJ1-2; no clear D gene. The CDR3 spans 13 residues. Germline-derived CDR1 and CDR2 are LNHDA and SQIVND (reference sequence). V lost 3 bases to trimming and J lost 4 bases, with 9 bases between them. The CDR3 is CASSMRGGYGYTF. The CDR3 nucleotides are TGTGCCAGTAGTATGCGGGGAGGCTATGGCTACACCTTC.

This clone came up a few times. The CDR3 loop reads CASRATGQGATGYTF. In nucleotides, the CDR3 is TGTGCCAGCAGAGCCACGGGACAGGGGGCGACAGGCTACACCTTC. V usage is TRBV27 and J usage is TRBJ1-2, with 12 bases lining up with TRBD1. CDR3 length: 15 amino acids. The germline gives CDR1 MNHEY, CDR2 SMNVEV (reference sequence). The junction had 10 bases not matched to a gene; V was cut back by 6 bases and J by 8 bases.

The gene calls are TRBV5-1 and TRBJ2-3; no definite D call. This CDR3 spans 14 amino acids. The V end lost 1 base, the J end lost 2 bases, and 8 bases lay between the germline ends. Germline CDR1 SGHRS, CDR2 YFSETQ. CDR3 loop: CASSLTGTTDTQYF. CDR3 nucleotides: TGCGCCAGCAGCTTGACGGGCACCACAGATACGCAGTATTTT.

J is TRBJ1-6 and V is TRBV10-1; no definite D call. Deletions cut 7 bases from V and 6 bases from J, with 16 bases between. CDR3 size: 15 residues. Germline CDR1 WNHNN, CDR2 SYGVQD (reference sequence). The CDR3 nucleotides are TGCGCCAGCATCAATATGAATACTTTTAATTCACCCCTCCACTTT. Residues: CASINMNTFNSPLHF.

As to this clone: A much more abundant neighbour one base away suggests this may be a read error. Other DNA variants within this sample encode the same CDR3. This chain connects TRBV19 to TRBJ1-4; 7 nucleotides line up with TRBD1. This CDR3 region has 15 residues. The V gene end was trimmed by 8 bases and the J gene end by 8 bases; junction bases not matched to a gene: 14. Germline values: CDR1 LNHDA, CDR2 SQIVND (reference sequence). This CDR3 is CASSASGGWGEKLFF. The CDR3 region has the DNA TGTGCCAGTTCTGCTTCAGGGGGGTGGGGGGAAAAACTGTTTTTT.

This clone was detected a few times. The CDR3 protein is CASNNGLAGGYEQYF. In nucleotides, the CDR3 is TGTGCCAGCAACAACGGACTAGCGGGGGGCTACGAGCAGTACTTC. The V and J genes are TRBV28 and TRBJ2-7; TRBD2 matches 14 bases. The trim removed 7 bases at V and 3 bases at J, leaving 5 bases unmatched. The V gene's germline CDR1 is MDHEN and CDR2 SYDVKM. The CDR3 is made up of 15 amino acids.

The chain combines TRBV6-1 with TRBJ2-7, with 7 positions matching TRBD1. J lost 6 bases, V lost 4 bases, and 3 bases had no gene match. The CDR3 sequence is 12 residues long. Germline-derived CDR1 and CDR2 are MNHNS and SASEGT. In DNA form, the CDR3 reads TGTGCCAGCAGTGCCTCAGGGGGCGAGCAGTACTTC. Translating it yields CASSASGGEQYF.

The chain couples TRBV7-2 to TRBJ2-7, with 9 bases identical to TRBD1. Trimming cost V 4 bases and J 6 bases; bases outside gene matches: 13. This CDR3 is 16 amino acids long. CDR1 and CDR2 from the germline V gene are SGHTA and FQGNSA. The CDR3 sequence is CASSSSGQGSTGEQYF. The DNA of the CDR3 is TGTGCCAGCAGCTCTTCGGGACAGGGCTCGACTGGCGAGCAGTACTTC.

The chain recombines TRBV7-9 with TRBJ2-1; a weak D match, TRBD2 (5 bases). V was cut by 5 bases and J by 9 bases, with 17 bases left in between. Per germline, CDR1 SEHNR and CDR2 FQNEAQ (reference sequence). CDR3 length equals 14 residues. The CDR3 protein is CASSPHGRAGEQFF. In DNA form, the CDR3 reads TGTGCCAGCAGCCCGCACGGGCGCGCGGGTGAGCAGTTCTTC.

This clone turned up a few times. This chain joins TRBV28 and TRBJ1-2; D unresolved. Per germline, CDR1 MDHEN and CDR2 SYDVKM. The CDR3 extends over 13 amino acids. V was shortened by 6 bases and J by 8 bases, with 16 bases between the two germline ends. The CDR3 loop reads CASSPFPRGGYTF. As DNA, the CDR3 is TGTGCCAGCAGCCCCTTCCCGCGAGGGGGCTACACCTTC.

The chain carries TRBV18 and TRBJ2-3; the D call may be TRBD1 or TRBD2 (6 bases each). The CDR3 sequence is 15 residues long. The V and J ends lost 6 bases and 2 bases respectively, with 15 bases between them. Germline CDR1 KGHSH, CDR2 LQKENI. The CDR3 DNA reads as TGTGCCAGCTCCTTCGGGGGCAGGGTCACAGATACGCAGTATTTT. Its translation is CASSFGGRVTDTQYF.

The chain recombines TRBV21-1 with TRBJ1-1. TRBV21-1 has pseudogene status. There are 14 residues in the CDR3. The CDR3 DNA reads TGTGCCAGCAGCCCCCCCGCTAGGAACACTGAAGCTTTCTTT. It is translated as CASSPPARNTEAFF.

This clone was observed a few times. CDR3 sequence (DNA): TGTGCCAGTAGTCCCGGACAGGGTGTGTACTATGGCTACACCTTC. As protein: CASSPGQGVYYGYTF. The genes are TRBV19 and TRBJ1-2, with 8 positions matching TRBD1. The CDR3 totals 15 residues. Germline CDR1 and CDR2: LNHDA and SQIVND (reference sequence). V lost 5 bases and J lost 3; bases outside the gene matches: 8. Combining the CDR3 with reference TRBV19 and TRBJ1-2 gives the whole variable domain DGGITQSPKYLFRKEGQNVTLSCEQNLNHDAMYWYRQDPGQGLRLIYYSQIVNDFQKGDIAEGYSVSREKKESFPLTVTSAQKNPTAFYLCASSPGQGVYYGYTFGSGTRLTVV.

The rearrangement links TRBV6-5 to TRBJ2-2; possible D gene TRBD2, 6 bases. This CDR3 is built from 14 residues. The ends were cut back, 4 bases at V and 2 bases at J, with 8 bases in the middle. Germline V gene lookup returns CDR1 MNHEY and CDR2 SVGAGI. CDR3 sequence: CASSSGTNTGELFF. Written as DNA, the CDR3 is TGTGCCAGCAGTTCCGGGACTAACACCGGGGAGCTGTTTTTT.

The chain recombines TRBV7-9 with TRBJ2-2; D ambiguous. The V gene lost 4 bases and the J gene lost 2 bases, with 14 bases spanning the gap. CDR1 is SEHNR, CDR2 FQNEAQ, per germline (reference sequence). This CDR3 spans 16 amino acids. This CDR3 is CASSSRLPTNTGELFF. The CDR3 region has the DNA TGTGCCAGCAGCTCCCGACTTCCGACAAACACCGGGGAGCTGTTTTTT.

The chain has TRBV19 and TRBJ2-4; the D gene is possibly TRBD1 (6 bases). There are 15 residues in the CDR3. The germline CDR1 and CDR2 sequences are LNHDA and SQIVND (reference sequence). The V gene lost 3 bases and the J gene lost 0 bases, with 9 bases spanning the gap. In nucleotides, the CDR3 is TGTGCCAGTAGTATCTCACAGGGAGCCAAAAACATTCAGTACTTC. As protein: CASSISQGAKNIQYF.

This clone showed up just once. The CDR3 coding sequence is TGCGCCAGCAGCCCCACCAGCGGGGGTTCTCCTAGCACAGATACGCAGTATTTT. Protein sequence: CASSPTSGGSPSTDTQYF. The V and J genes are TRBV4-1 and TRBJ2-3; 8 bases are shared with TRBD2. The ends lost 4 bases at V and 0 bases at J; junction bases unmatched: 12. This CDR3 comprises 18 residues. CDR1 is MGHRA and CDR2 is YSYEKL in the germline V gene.

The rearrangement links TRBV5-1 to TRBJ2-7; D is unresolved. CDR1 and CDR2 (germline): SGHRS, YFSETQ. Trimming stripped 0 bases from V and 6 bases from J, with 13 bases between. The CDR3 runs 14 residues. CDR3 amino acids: CASSLDNRPGEQYF. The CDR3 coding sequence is TGCGCCAGCAGCTTGGATAATAGGCCGGGCGAGCAGTACTTC. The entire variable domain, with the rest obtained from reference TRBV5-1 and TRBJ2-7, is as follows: KAGVTQTPRYLIKTRGQQVTLSCSPISGHRSVSWYQQTPGQGLQFLFEYFSETQRNKGNFPGRFSGRQFSNSRSEMNVSTLELGDSALYLCASSLDNRPGEQYFGPGTRLTVT.

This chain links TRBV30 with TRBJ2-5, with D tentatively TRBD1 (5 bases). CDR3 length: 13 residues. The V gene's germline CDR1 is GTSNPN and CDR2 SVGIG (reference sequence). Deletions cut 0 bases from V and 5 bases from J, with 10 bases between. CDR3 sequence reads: CAWSVPGWETQYF. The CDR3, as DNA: TGTGCCTGGAGTGTTCCAGGGTGGGAGACCCAGTACTTC.

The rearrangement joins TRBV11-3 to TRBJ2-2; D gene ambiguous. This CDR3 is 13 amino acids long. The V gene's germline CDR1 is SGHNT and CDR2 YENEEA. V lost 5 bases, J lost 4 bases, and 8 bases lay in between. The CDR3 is CASSPTTTGELFF. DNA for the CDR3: TGTGCCAGCAGCCCGACAACCACCGGGGAGCTGTTTTTT.

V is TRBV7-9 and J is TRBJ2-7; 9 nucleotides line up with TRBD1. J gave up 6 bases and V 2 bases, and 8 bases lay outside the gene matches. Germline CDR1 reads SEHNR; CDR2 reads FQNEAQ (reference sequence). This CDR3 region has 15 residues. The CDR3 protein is CASSLPDRGLGEQYF. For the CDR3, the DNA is TGTGCCAGCAGCTTACCCGACAGGGGGTTAGGCGAGCAGTACTTC.

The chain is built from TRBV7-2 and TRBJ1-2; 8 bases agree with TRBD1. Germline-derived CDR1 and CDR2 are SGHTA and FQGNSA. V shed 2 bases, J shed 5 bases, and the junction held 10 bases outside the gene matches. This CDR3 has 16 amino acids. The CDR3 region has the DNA TGTGCCAGCAGCTTAAGGGGTGGCGACAGGGGTTATGGCTACACCTTC. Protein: CASSLRGGDRGYGYTF.

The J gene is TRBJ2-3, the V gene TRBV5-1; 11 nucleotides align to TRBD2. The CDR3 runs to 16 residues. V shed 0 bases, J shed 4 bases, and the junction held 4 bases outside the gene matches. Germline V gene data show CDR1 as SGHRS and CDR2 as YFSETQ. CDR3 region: CASSLGLAGPSDTQYF. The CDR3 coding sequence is TGCGCCAGCAGCTTGGGACTAGCGGGGCCTTCAGATACGCAGTATTTT. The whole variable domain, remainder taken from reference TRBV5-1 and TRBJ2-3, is KAGVTQTPRYLIKTRGQQVTLSCSPISGHRSVSWYQQTPGQGLQFLFEYFSETQRNKGNFPGRFSGRQFSNSRSEMNVSTLELGDSALYLCASSLGLAGPSDTQYFGPGTRLTVL.

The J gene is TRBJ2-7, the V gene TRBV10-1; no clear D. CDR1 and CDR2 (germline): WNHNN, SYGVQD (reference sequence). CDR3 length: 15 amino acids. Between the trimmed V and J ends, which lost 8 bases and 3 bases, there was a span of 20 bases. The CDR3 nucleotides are TGCGCCAGCGGTCGATCGCCGACCTTAAACTACGAGCAGTACTTC. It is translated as CASGRSPTLNYEQYF.

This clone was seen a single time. DNA for the CDR3: TGTGCCAGCAGCCAAGAGATTTATTTGGTCCTGCCACCAGATACGCAGTATTTT. It is translated as CASSQEIYLVLPPDTQYF. V and J are TRBV4-2 and TRBJ2-3; the D is unclear. V lost 0 bases to trimming and J lost 4 bases, with 20 bases between them. The germline CDR1 and CDR2 sequences are LGHNA and YNFKEQ. The CDR3 length is 18 residues.